The subject of this entry is one T cell receptor beta chain. TCRdb redid the calling of the PCR reads with MiXCR, one entry per CDR3 protein. The table records about 320,000 distinct CDR3 sequences, about 21% of them present only once. This sample was taken from a study of molecular identifiers for immune sequencing clone quantification. Sample: naive CD8+ T cells from blood, with Jurkat cell RNA spiked in. Described subset: FACS-sorted CD8+CD4-CCR7+CD45RA+ naive T cells. The receptor's source is a human donor in good health. Some libraries in this study had Jurkat cell RNA spiked in.

The CDR3 protein is CASSSRTVREEKLFF. DNA for the CDR3: TGTGCCAGCAGCTCCCGGACAGTCCGGGAAGAAAAACTGTTTTTT. The rearrangement uses TRBV7-9 and TRBJ1-4, with D possibly being TRBD1 (6 bases). V was trimmed by 4 bases and J by 8 bases, leaving 17 bases between them. CDR3 length: 15 residues. Germline CDR1 reads SEHNR; CDR2 reads FQNEAQ (reference sequence). The variable domain in full, with the rest retrieved from reference TRBV7-9 and TRBJ1-4, is DTGVSQNPRHKITKRGQNVTFRCDPISEHNRLYWYRQTLGQGPEFLTYFQNEAQLEKSRLLSDRFSAERPKGSFSTLEIQRTEQGDSAMYLCASSSRTVREEKLFFGSGTQLSVL.